This passage covers 3 T cell receptor beta chains from one sample sequenced in a study of blood T cell repertoires in COVID-19. The data were produced by immunoSEQ multiplex PCR, yet TCRdb's version contains in-frame clones alone and is incomplete. The data contain about 66,000 clones, about 89% of them singletons. Sequenced material: peripheral blood. These receptors all come from a human donor in a cohort sampled during active COVID-19.

The V gene is TRBV7-2, the J gene TRBJ2-4; D not certain. Germline V gene lookup returns CDR1 SGHTA and CDR2 FQGNSA. V was pared by 4 bases and J by 0 bases, with 16 bases between. The CDR3 consists of 17 residues. CDR3 nucleotides: TGTGCCAGCAGCTCCCAGGCGTTTGTGATAGCCAAAAACATTCAGTACTTC. This translates into CASSSQAFVIAKNIQYF.

This chain uses TRBV5-8 with TRBJ1-5, with D uncertain. Trimming took 3 bases from V and 0 from J, leaving 16 bases between them. The CDR3 loop spans 17 amino acids. CDR1 is SGHTS and CDR2 is YDEGEE in the germline V gene. The chain's CDR3 is CASSSVDSSYSNQPQHF. The CDR3 DNA follows: TGTGCCAGCAGCTCGGTGGACTCATCCTATAGCAATCAGCCCCAGCATTTT.

The gene calls are TRBV21-1 and TRBJ1-1; TRBD1, the table's D call, lacks a check against the DNA. TRBV21-1 is an annotated pseudogene. The CDR3 extends over 17 amino acids. CDR3 region: CASSKGSDRELSTEAFF. In DNA, the CDR3 is TGTGCCAGCAGCAAAGGATCGGACAGGGAACTTAGCACTGAAGCTTTCTTT.